Listed below are T cell receptor beta chains from one sample, sequenced in a study of somatic mutations in cytotoxic T cells in rheumatoid arthritis. Repertoires were generated with immunoSEQ multiplex PCR, while TCRdb's copy carries only in-frame clones and drops some. The sample contains more than 800 clones, more than 80% of which appear only once. The specimen was CD8+ T cells sorted from blood. The receptors stem from a woman aged 60 to 75 with rheumatoid arthritis. Both conserved end residues are part of each CDR3. The order of the fields is CDR3 DNA, CDR3 protein, D gene, J gene, V gene, clone size, CDR3 length. The D gene is left open where the match is weak. Only some rows state a clone size, as once, few, many or a class for expanded clones.

CDR3nt: TGCGCCAGCAGCCAAGATTCGTCGGTTTACTATGGCTACACCTTC
CDR3aa: CASSQDSSVYYGYTF
d_gene: -
j_gene: TRBJ1-2
v_gene: TRBV4-1
abundance: -
len: 15

CDR3nt: TGCGCCAGCAGCCAAGATTGGCCCGGGGGTCTAGCAGAGACCCAGTACTTC
CDR3aa: CASSQDWPGGLAETQYF
d_gene: -
j_gene: TRBJ2-5
v_gene: TRBV4-3
abundance: -
len: 17

CDR3nt: TGTGCCAGCAGGAAGTATCATCCACAAAGTCGGGCCAACGTCCTGACTTTC
CDR3aa: CASRKYHPQSRANVLTF
d_gene: -
j_gene: TRBJ2-6
v_gene: TRBV5-8
abundance: -
len: 17

CDR3nt: TGTGCCAGCAAAGGACAGGTAAATGAGCAGTTCTTC
CDR3aa: CASKGQVNEQFF
d_gene: TRBD1
j_gene: TRBJ2-1
v_gene: TRBV7-9
abundance: -
len: 12

CDR3nt: TGCGCCAGCAGCCAATACACCCCTAGTCCCCAGCATTTT
CDR3aa: CASSQYTPSPQHF
d_gene: -
j_gene: TRBJ1-5
v_gene: TRBV4-1
abundance: -
len: 13

CDR3nt: TGTGCCAGCAGCTTAGATCATCAGGGGAATGAGGATGAGCAGTTCTTC
CDR3aa: CASSLDHQGNEDEQFF
d_gene: -
j_gene: TRBJ2-1
v_gene: TRBV7-6
abundance: -
len: 16

CDR3nt: TGCGCCAGCAGCTGGACAGGGCCCGCCTACGAGCAGTACTTC
CDR3aa: CASSWTGPAYEQYF
d_gene: TRBD1
j_gene: TRBJ2-7
v_gene: TRBV5-1
abundance: -
len: 14

CDR3nt: TGTGCCAGCAGCGAACAGGGGGCGCTGGTCAATGAGCAGTTCTTC
CDR3aa: CASSEQGALVNEQFF
d_gene: TRBD1
j_gene: TRBJ2-1
v_gene: TRBV9
abundance: once
len: 15

CDR3nt: TGTGCCAGCAGTGAAGCGTCCGGGACAGGGGTCGATGAGCAGTTCTTC
CDR3aa: CASSEASGTGVDEQFF
d_gene: TRBD1
j_gene: TRBJ2-1
v_gene: TRBV6-1
abundance: once
len: 16

CDR3nt: TGTGCCAGCAGTTCTGGACTAGCGGGGGGTCTCTTATCAGATACGCAGTATTTT
CDR3aa: CASSSGLAGGLLSDTQYF
d_gene: TRBD2
j_gene: TRBJ2-3
v_gene: TRBV27
abundance: -
len: 18

CDR3nt: TGTGCCAGCAGGAAACCGGGACTAGCGGAAATACCCACAGATACGCAGTATTTT
CDR3aa: CASRKPGLAEIPTDTQYF
d_gene: TRBD2
j_gene: TRBJ2-3
v_gene: TRBV7-8
abundance: -
len: 18

CDR3nt: TGTGCCAGCAGTCTTGCTATGTTTGGTGACACCATATATTTT
CDR3aa: CASSLAMFGDTIYF
d_gene: -
j_gene: TRBJ1-3
v_gene: TRBV7-2
abundance: once
len: 14

CDR3nt: TGTGCCAGCAGCTCTCCCCGAGGGACAGATCCCTCCTACGAGCAGTACTTC
CDR3aa: CASSSPRGTDPSYEQYF
d_gene: TRBD1
j_gene: TRBJ2-7
v_gene: TRBV5-6
abundance: -
len: 17

CDR3nt: TGTGCCAGCAGCCCCGGACAGGGGGCTGATGAGCAGTTCTTC
CDR3aa: CASSPGQGADEQFF
d_gene: TRBD1
j_gene: TRBJ2-1
v_gene: TRBV7-9
abundance: -
len: 14

CDR3nt: TGTGCCAGTAGTATATCCCAGGGGTTCAATGAGCAGTTCTTC
CDR3aa: CASSISQGFNEQFF
d_gene: -
j_gene: TRBJ2-1
v_gene: TRBV19
abundance: -
len: 14

CDR3nt: TGTGCCAGCAGTGAATATAGGGGGGGAAGCACTGAAGCTTTCTTT
CDR3aa: CASSEYRGGSTEAFF
d_gene: -
j_gene: TRBJ1-1
v_gene: TRBV6-1
abundance: -
len: 15

CDR3nt: TGTGCCAGCAGTGAAGCAGGGGACGAGCAGTACTTC
CDR3aa: CASSEAGDEQYF
d_gene: -
j_gene: TRBJ2-7
v_gene: TRBV2
abundance: -
len: 12

CDR3nt: TGTGCCAGTAGTCCACCAAGGGGCAGATATCAAGCCAATCAGCCCCAGCATTTT
CDR3aa: CASSPPRGRYQANQPQHF
d_gene: -
j_gene: TRBJ1-5
v_gene: TRBV19
abundance: -
len: 18

CDR3nt: TGTGCCAGCAGCTTAGCGCGACACAGGGAAAATTCACCCCTCCACTTT
CDR3aa: CASSLARHRENSPLHF
d_gene: -
j_gene: TRBJ1-6
v_gene: TRBV7-9
abundance: once
len: 16

CDR3nt: TGTGCCAGCAGTGAACCGGGACAGGCTTCTCAGCCCCAGCATTTT
CDR3aa: CASSEPGQASQPQHF
d_gene: TRBD1
j_gene: TRBJ1-5
v_gene: TRBV6-1
abundance: -
len: 15

CDR3nt: TGTGCCAGCAGCCCGGACCGGGACAGTCGTTACAATGAGCAGTTCTTC
CDR3aa: CASSPDRDSRYNEQFF
d_gene: TRBD1
j_gene: TRBJ2-1
v_gene: TRBV28
abundance: -
len: 16

CDR3nt: TGTGCCAGCAGCTTGGGACCGGGACAGGGTATTCAGAGCAATCAGCCCCAGCATTTT
CDR3aa: CASSLGPGQGIQSNQPQHF
d_gene: TRBD1
j_gene: TRBJ1-5
v_gene: TRBV5-5
abundance: -
len: 19

CDR3nt: TGTGCCAGCAGCCCTGGTCCCGGGGGCTACGAGCAGTACTTC
CDR3aa: CASSPGPGGYEQYF
d_gene: -
j_gene: TRBJ2-7
v_gene: TRBV28
abundance: -
len: 14

CDR3nt: TGTGCCAGCAGCTCCCTAATAGACACTGAAGCTTTCTTT
CDR3aa: CASSSLIDTEAFF
d_gene: -
j_gene: TRBJ1-1
v_gene: TRBV7-3
abundance: -
len: 13

CDR3nt: TGTGCCAGCAGTCCTGGGAGCCCTCACAATGAGCAGTTCTTC
CDR3aa: CASSPGSPHNEQFF
d_gene: -
j_gene: TRBJ2-1
v_gene: TRBV7-3
abundance: -
len: 14

CDR3nt: TGTGCCAGCAGCTTGCGCGTGATCAATGAGCAGTTCTTC
CDR3aa: CASSLRVINEQFF
d_gene: -
j_gene: TRBJ2-1
v_gene: TRBV5-5
abundance: once
len: 13

CDR3nt: TGTGCCACCGCCTCCCTAATGGGTCGACTGGACACTGAAGCTTTCTTT
CDR3aa: CATASLMGRLDTEAFF
d_gene: -
j_gene: TRBJ1-1
v_gene: TRBV10-3
abundance: few
len: 16

CDR3nt: TGTGCCAGCAGCGAAGGGGTCGGGGAGCTGTTTTTT
CDR3aa: CASSEGVGELFF
d_gene: -
j_gene: TRBJ2-2
v_gene: TRBV7-9
abundance: once
len: 12

CDR3nt: TGTGCCAGCAGCTTTTTTGACACCACCTATGGCTACACCTTC
CDR3aa: CASSFFDTTYGYTF
d_gene: -
j_gene: TRBJ1-2
v_gene: TRBV5-5
abundance: -
len: 14

CDR3nt: TGCGCCAGCAGCTTGGCCGAAGGGGATGGCTACACCTTC
CDR3aa: CASSLAEGDGYTF
d_gene: -
j_gene: TRBJ1-2
v_gene: TRBV5-1
abundance: -
len: 13

CDR3nt: TGTGCCAGCAGTGAAACCCTAAATCGTGAGACCCAGTACTTC
CDR3aa: CASSETLNRETQYF
d_gene: -
j_gene: TRBJ2-5
v_gene: TRBV25-1
abundance: -
len: 14

CDR3nt: TGTGCCAGCTCACCGGGACTAGCGGAGTACGAGCAGTACTTC
CDR3aa: CASSPGLAEYEQYF
d_gene: TRBD2
j_gene: TRBJ2-7
v_gene: TRBV18
abundance: -
len: 14

CDR3nt: TGTGCCAGCTCACTCGGACAGGTCCCTTACTATGGCTACACCTTC
CDR3aa: CASSLGQVPYYGYTF
d_gene: TRBD1
j_gene: TRBJ1-2
v_gene: TRBV18
abundance: -
len: 15

CDR3nt: TGTGCCAGCAGTGGCAGGGGATCCACTGAAGCTTTCTTT
CDR3aa: CASSGRGSTEAFF
d_gene: -
j_gene: TRBJ1-1
v_gene: TRBV6-5
abundance: once
len: 13

CDR3nt: TGTGCCAGCAGTTTTAGCGGACCGATAAATTCACCCCTCCACTTT
CDR3aa: CASSFSGPINSPLHF
d_gene: -
j_gene: TRBJ1-6
v_gene: TRBV27
abundance: -
len: 15

CDR3nt: TGTGCCAGCAGCGTTGCCTACAGGGGAACTGAAGCTTTCTTT
CDR3aa: CASSVAYRGTEAFF
d_gene: TRBD1
j_gene: TRBJ1-1
v_gene: TRBV9
abundance: -
len: 14

CDR3nt: TGTGCCAGCAGTGAAAGACTAGCGGGGGGGCATGAGCAGTTCTTC
CDR3aa: CASSERLAGGHEQFF
d_gene: TRBD2
j_gene: TRBJ2-1
v_gene: TRBV6-1
abundance: -
len: 15

CDR3nt: TGCGCCAGCAGCCAATACCTACCCGGGTTATTAGCTTCACCCCTCCACTTT
CDR3aa: CASSQYLPGLLASPLHF
d_gene: -
j_gene: TRBJ1-6
v_gene: TRBV4-3
abundance: -
len: 17

CDR3nt: TGCAGCGTGCTGGCGGGGTATCCCTACGAGCAGTACTTC
CDR3aa: CSVLAGYPYEQYF
d_gene: -
j_gene: TRBJ2-7
v_gene: TRBV29-1
abundance: -
len: 13

CDR3nt: TGCGCCAGCGGTAGACAGAACACTCCCCCTAATCAGCCCCAGCATTTT
CDR3aa: CASGRQNTPPNQPQHF
d_gene: -
j_gene: TRBJ1-5
v_gene: TRBV10-1
abundance: -
len: 16

CDR3nt: TGTGCCAGCAGTTCGACAGGGGGTTCGGGCTACACCTTC
CDR3aa: CASSSTGGSGYTF
d_gene: TRBD1
j_gene: TRBJ1-2
v_gene: TRBV10-3
abundance: -
len: 13

CDR3nt: TGCGCCAGCAGCTCAGGGTCCTCTGGAAACACCATATATTTT
CDR3aa: CASSSGSSGNTIYF
d_gene: -
j_gene: TRBJ1-3
v_gene: TRBV5-1
abundance: -
len: 14

CDR3nt: TGCGCCAGCAGCCAAGTGGGCCTAGCGGACCAGTACTTC
CDR3aa: CASSQVGLADQYF
d_gene: TRBD2
j_gene: TRBJ2-7
v_gene: TRBV4-1
abundance: -
len: 13

CDR3nt: TGTGCCAGCAGCTTATCGGACAGGGGGCCTATTAATGAAAAACTGTTTTTT
CDR3aa: CASSLSDRGPINEKLFF
d_gene: TRBD1
j_gene: TRBJ1-4
v_gene: TRBV7-9
abundance: -
len: 17

CDR3nt: TGTGCCAGCAGCTTCGGGACTAGCGGAACCTACGAGCAGTACTTC
CDR3aa: CASSFGTSGTYEQYF
d_gene: TRBD2
j_gene: TRBJ2-7
v_gene: TRBV7-3
abundance: once
len: 15

CDR3nt: TGTGCCAGCAGTGAAAATGACAGGTCCGGGGATTCACCCCTCCACTTT
CDR3aa: CASSENDRSGDSPLHF
d_gene: -
j_gene: TRBJ1-6
v_gene: TRBV6-1
abundance: -
len: 16

CDR3nt: TGTGCCAGCAGCGCTCGGCCCGGGACTAGCGGGCTTTCCTACGAGCAGTACTTC
CDR3aa: CASSARPGTSGLSYEQYF
d_gene: TRBD2
j_gene: TRBJ2-7
v_gene: TRBV9
abundance: -
len: 18

CDR3nt: TGTGCCAGCAGTTCGCCGCGGGTCGTCAACTATGGCTACACCTTC
CDR3aa: CASSSPRVVNYGYTF
d_gene: -
j_gene: TRBJ1-2
v_gene: TRBV6-5
abundance: once
len: 15

CDR3nt: TGTGCCAGCAGCCAAGATTGGAGGGGCTACGAGCAGTACTTC
CDR3aa: CASSQDWRGYEQYF
d_gene: -
j_gene: TRBJ2-7
v_gene: TRBV14
abundance: -
len: 14

CDR3nt: TGCGCCAGCAGCGCCGGGACAGGGTCACAGCCCCAGCATTTT
CDR3aa: CASSAGTGSQPQHF
d_gene: TRBD1
j_gene: TRBJ1-5
v_gene: TRBV5-1
abundance: -
len: 14